This T cell receptor beta chain appears in the sequencing data of a study of blood T cells in healthy people across ages. Study overall: About one barcoded beta molecule was captured per two T cells (by template switching).

Germline V CDR1 and CDR2: SGHTA, FQGNSA. The ends were cut back, 1 base at V and 15 bases at J, with 22 bases in the middle. The CDR3 totals 15 residues. PCR was performed a second time for about 7 to 12 cycles using a sample-barcoded 5' primer and a J-beta primer mix. Each cDNA molecule, via a template-switch adaptor with 12 random nucleotides, was tagged. MiXCR, applied by TCRdb to the 5' RACE reads, yields one record per CDR3 protein. The sample records some 1,800,000 distinct CDR3 sequences, roughly 43% being singletons. Regarding this clonotype: Its antigen is not identified.

Notes on the study in general: With age, beta diversity per million T cells declined roughly linearly, significantly by over 35.

The individuals who served as donors were healthy Caucasians living in Russia, aged roughly 6 to 100. The chain combines TRBV7-2 with TRBJ2-1; D is unclear. Sequencing was done on a sample of blood. The TCR was taken from a human donor in good health. The CDR3 nucleotides read TGTGCCAGCAGCTTAGAGGAGCCTAGTTTGTCTATGTCGTTCTTC. It yields the protein CASSLEEPSLSMSFF.